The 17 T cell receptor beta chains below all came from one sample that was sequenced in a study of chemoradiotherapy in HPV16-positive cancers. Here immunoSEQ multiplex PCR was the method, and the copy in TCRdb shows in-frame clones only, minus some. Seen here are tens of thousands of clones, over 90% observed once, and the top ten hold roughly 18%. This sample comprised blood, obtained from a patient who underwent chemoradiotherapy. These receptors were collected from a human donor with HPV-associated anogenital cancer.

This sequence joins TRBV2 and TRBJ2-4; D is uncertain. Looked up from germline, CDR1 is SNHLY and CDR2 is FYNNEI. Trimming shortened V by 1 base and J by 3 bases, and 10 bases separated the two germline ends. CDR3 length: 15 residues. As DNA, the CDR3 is TGTGCCAGCAGTGAAGAACAGCAATACAAAAACATTCAGTACTTC. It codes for CASSEEQQYKNIQYF.

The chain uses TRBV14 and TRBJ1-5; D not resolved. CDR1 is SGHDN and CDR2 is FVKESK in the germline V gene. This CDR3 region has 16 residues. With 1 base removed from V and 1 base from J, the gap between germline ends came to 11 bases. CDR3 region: CASSQVMRASNQPQHF. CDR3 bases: TGTGCCAGCAGCCAAGTGATGAGGGCAAGCAATCAGCCCCAGCATTTT.

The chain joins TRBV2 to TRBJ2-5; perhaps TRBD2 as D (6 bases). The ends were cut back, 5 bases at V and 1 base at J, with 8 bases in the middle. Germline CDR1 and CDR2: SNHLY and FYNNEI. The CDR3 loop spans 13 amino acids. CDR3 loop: CASSRGVQETQYF. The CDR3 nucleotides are TGTGCCAGCAGTCGCGGGGTCCAAGAGACCCAGTACTTC.

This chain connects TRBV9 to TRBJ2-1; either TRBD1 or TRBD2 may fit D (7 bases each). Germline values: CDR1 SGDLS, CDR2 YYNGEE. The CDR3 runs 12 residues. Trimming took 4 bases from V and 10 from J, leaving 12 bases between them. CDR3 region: CASSQGGEEQFF. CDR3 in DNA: TGTGCCAGCAGCCAGGGGGGGGAGGAGCAGTTCTTC.

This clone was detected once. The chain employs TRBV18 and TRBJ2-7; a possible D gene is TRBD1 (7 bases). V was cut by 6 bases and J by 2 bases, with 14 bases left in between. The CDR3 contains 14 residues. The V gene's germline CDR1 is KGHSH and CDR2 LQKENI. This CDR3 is CASSPRGDPYEQYF. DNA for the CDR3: TGTGCCAGCTCTCCCAGGGGGGATCCCTACGAGCAGTACTTC.

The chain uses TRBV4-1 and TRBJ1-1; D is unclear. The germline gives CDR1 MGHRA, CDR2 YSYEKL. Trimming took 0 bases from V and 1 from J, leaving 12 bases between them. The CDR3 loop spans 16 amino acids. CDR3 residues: CASSQDLTWTNTEAFF. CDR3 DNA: TGCGCCAGCAGCCAAGATCTCACATGGACGAACACTGAAGCTTTCTTT.

CDR3 in DNA: TGTGCCAGCAGTTACTCGGGGGGTGAAGCTTTCTTT. Translated, it gives CASSYSGGEAFF. The chain is built from TRBV6-5 and TRBJ1-1, with D tentatively TRBD1 (5 bases). The CDR3 length is 12 residues. V gave up 0 bases and J gave up 7 bases, with 6 bases separating them. Germline CDR1 MNHEY, CDR2 SVGAGI.

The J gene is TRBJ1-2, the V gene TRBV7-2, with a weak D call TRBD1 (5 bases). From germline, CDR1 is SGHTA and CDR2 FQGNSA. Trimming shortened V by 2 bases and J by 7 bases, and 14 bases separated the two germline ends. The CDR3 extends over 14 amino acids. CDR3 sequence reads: CASSLTQGSSGYTF. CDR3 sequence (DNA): TGTGCCAGCAGCTTAACCCAGGGTTCGAGTGGCTACACCTTC.

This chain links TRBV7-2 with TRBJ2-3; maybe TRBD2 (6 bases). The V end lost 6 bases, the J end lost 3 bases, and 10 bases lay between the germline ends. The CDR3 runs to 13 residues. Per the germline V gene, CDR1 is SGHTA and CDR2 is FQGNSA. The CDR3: CASRAGWTDTQYF. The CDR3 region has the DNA TGTGCCAGCAGGGCGGGATGGACAGATACGCAGTATTTT. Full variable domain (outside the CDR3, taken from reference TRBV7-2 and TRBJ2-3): GAGVSQSPSNKVTEKGKDVELRCDPISGHTALYWYRQSLGQGLEFLIYFQGNSAPDKSGLPSDRFSAERTGGSVSTLTIQRTQQEDSAVYLCASRAGWTDTQYFGPGTRLTVL.

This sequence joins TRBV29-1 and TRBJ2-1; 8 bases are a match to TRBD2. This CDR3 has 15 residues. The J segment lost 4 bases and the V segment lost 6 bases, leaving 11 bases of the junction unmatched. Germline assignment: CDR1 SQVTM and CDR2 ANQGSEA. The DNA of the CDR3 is TGCAGCGTACAATCTCGGGGCGGGGGGTACAATGAGCAGTTCTTC. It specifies CSVQSRGGGYNEQFF.

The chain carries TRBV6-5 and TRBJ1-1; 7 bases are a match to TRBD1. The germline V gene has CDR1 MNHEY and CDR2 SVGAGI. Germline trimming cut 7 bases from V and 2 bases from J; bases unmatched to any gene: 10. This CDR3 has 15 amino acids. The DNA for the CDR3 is TGTGCCAGCACGATGGCAGGGGGTTTAAACACTGAAGCTTTCTTT. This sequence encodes CASTMAGGLNTEAFF.

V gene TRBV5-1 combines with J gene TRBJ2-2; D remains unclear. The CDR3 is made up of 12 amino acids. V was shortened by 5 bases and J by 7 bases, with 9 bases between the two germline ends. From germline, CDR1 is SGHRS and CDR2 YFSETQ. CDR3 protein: CASRLEDGELFF. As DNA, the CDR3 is TGCGCCAGCAGGCTTGAGGACGGGGAGCTGTTTTTT.

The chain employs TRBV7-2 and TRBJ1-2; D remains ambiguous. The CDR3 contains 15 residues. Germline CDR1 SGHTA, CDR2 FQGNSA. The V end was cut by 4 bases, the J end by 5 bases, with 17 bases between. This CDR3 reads CASSSPGLRTYGYTF. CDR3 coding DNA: TGTGCCAGCAGCTCGCCCGGACTCCGAACATATGGCTACACCTTC.

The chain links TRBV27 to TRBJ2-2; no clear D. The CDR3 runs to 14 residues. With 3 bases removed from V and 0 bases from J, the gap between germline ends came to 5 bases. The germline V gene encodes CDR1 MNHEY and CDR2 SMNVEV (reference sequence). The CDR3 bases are TGTGCCAGCAGTTTTAGATCGAACACCGGGGAGCTGTTTTTT. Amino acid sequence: CASSFRSNTGELFF.

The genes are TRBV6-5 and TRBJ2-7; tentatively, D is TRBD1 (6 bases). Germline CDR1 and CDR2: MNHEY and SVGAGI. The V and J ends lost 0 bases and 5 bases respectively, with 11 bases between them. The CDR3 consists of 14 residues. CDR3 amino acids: CASSYSDSLHEQYF. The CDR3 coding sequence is TGTGCCAGCAGTTACTCGGACAGCCTCCACGAGCAGTACTTC.

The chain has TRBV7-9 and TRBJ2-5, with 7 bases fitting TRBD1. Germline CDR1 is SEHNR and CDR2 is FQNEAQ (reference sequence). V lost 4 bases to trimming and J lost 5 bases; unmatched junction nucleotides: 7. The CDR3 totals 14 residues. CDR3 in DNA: TGTGCCAGCAGCTCCACAGGGGATGCCGAGACCCAGTACTTC. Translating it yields CASSSTGDAETQYF. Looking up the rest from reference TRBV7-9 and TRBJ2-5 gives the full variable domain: DTGVSQNPRHKITKRGQNVTFRCDPISEHNRLYWYRQTLGQGPEFLTYFQNEAQLEKSRLLSDRFSAERPKGSFSTLEIQRTEQGDSAMYLCASSSTGDAETQYFGPGTRLLVL.

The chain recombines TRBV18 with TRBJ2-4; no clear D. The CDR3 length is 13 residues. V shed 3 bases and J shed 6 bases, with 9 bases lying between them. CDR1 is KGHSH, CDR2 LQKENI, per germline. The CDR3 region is CASSPDLGNIQYF. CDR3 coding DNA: TGTGCCAGCTCACCCGACCTGGGAAACATTCAGTACTTC.